This T cell receptor beta chain stems from a study of Graves' ophthalmopathy and Graves' hyperthyroidism. Across the whole study: Hyperthyroidism showing no ophthalmopathy within 18 months of follow-up was stable.

Hyperthyroidism was new, under 2 months, in patients aged 18 to 65. Germline assignment: CDR1 SGHRS and CDR2 YFSETQ. The CDR3 length is 17 residues. Trimming took 1 base from V and 3 from J; bases not matched to a gene: 4. Notes on the study in general: The model reached 70.59% sensitivity and about 73% specificity for predicting ophthalmopathy progression. Most expanded clonotypes in thyroid above 0.001 frequency also showed up in blood.

The sample holds a few counts of this clonotype. The antigen is not known. Amplification from RNA transcripts yielded the TCR beta CDR3 regions. HTBI primers were employed in first-round RT-PCR, then a second-round multiplex PCR followed. MiXCR, applied by TCRdb to the multiplex PCR reads, yields one record per CDR3 protein. The data show about 500,000 distinct CDR3 sequences, less than 40% seen once. Sequences were obtained from peripheral blood or thyroid tissue (not recorded which). This TCR came from an adult man with Graves' hyperthyroidism. V and J are TRBV5-1 and TRBJ2-2; 12 nucleotides align to TRBD2. The CDR3 DNA sequence: TGCGCCAGCAGCTTGACTAGCGGGGGGACCTACACCGGGGAGCTGTTTTTT. It yields the protein CASSLTSGGTYTGELFF.